This T cell receptor beta chain derives from a study of T cells in Graves' hyperthyroidism and ophthalmopathy. Not enrolled were patients with uncontrolled infection, other autoimmune disease, pregnancy or lactation. This clonotype appeared a few times. The investigators amplified TCR beta CDR3 regions from RNA transcripts. Initially, a first-round RT-PCR of the TCR CDR3 employed the HTBI primer set. TCRdb recomputed calls from the multiplex PCR reads with MiXCR, one row per CDR3 protein. The data hold approximately 600,000 distinct CDR3 sequences, with roughly 13% observed a single time. The CDR3 runs 18 residues. Trimming removed 4 bases from V and 3 bases from J; junction bases left unmatched: 16. CDR1 and CDR2 from the germline V gene are SQVTM and ANQGSEA.

The sequence was obtained from a woman aged 25 to 39 with Graves' hyperthyroidism that later progressed to Graves' ophthalmopathy. V usage is TRBV29-1 and J usage is TRBJ2-7; TRBD1 aligns across 12 bases. Sequenced input: blood. The chain's CDR3 is CSVGGGTGGFTPLYEQYF. The CDR3 nucleotides are TGCAGCGTTGGGGGGGGGACAGGGGGCTTTACCCCCCTCTACGAGCAGTACTTC.